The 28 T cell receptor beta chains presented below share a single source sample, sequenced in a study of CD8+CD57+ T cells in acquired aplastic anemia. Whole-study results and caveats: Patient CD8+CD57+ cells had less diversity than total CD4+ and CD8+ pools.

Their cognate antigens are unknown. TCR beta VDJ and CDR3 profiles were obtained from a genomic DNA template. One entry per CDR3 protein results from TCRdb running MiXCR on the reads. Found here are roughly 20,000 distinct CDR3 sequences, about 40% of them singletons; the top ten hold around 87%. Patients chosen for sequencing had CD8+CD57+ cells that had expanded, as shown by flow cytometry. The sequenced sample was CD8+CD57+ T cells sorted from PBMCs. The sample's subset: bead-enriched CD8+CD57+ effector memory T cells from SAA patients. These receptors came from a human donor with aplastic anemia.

The CDR3 DNA follows: TGTGCCACCAAAGGGGTTTCAGATACGCAGTATTTT. This codes for CATKGVSDTQYF. This sequence joins TRBV24-1 and TRBJ2-3, with D maybe TRBD1 (5 bases). Trimming removed 8 bases from V and 4 bases from J, with 9 bases in between. CDR3 length: 12 residues. From germline, CDR1 is KGHDR and CDR2 SFDVKD.

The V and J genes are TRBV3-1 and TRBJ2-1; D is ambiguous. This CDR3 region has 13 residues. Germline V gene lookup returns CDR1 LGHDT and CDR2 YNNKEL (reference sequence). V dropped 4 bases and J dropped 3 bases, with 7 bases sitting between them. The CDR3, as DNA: TGTGCCAGCAGCCGTGGGGTCTACAATGAGCAGTTCTTC. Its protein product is CASSRGVYNEQFF.

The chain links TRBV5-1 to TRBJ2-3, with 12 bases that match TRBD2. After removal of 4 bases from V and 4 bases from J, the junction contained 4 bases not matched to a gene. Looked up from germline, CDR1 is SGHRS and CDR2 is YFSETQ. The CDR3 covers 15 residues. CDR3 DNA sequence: TGCGCCAGCAGCACGTCTAGCGGGGGGGCAGATACGCAGTATTTT. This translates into CASSTSSGGADTQYF.

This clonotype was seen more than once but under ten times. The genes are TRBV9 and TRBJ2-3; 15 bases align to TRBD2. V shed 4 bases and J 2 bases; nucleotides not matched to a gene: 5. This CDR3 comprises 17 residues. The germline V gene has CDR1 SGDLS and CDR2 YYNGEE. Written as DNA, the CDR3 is TGTGCCAGCAGCTTCCGGACTAGCGGGGGGGTCACAGATACGCAGTATTTT. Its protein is CASSFRTSGGVTDTQYF. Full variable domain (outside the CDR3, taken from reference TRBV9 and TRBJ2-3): DSGVTQTPKHLITATGQRVTLRCSPRSGDLSVYWYQQSLDQGLQFLIQYYNGEERAKGNILERFSAQQFPDLHSELNLSSLELGDSALYFCASSFRTSGGVTDTQYFGPGTRLTVL.

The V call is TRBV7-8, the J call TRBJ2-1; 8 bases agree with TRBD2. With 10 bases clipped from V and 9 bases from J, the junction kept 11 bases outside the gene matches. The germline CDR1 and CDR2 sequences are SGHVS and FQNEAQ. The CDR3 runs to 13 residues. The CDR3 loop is CATLERESAEQFF. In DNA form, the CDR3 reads TGTGCCACGTTAGAGCGGGAGTCTGCTGAGCAGTTCTTC. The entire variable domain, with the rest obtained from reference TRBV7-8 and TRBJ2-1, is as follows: GAGVSQSPRYKVAKRGQDVALRCDPISGHVSLFWYQQALGQGPEFLTYFQNEAQLDKSGLPSDRFFAERPEGSVSTLKIQRTQQEDSAVYLCATLERESAEQFFGPGTRLTVL.

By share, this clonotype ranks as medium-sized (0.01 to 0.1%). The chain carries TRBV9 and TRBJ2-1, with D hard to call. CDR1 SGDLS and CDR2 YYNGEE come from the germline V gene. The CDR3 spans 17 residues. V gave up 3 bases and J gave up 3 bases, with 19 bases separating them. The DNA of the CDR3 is TGTGCCAGCAGCGCGGAGTTTCATGACGGGTTCTACAATGAGCAGTTCTTC. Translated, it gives CASSAEFHDGFYNEQFF.

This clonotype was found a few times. The CDR3 DNA reads as TGTGCCAGCAGCCCCAGGGGGCGGACTGAAGCTTTCTTT. Encoded protein: CASSPRGRTEAFF. The chain has TRBV2 and TRBJ1-1; 8 positions agree with TRBD1. The V gene end was trimmed by 6 bases and the J gene end by 5 bases; junction bases not matched to a gene: 5. This CDR3 contains 13 residues. Germline V gene data show CDR1 as SNHLY and CDR2 as FYNNEI.

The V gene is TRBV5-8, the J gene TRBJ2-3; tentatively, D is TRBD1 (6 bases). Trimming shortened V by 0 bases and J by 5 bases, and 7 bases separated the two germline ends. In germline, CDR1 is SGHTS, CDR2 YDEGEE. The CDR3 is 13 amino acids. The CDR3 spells CASSLARGDTQYF. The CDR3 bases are TGTGCCAGCAGCTTGGCCAGGGGAGATACGCAGTATTTT.

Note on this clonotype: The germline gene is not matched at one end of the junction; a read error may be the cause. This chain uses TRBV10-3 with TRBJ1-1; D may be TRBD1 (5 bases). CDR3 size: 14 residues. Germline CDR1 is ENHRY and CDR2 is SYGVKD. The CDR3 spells CAISPRDPNIEAFF. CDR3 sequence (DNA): TGTGCCATCAGCCCCAGGGACCCGAACATTGAAGCTTTCTTT.

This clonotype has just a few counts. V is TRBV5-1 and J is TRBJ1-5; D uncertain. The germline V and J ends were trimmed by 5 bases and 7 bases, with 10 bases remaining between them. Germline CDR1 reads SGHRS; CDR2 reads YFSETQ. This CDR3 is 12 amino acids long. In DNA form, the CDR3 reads TGCGCCAGCAGGCCTGGTTTGCAGCCCCAGCATTTT. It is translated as CASRPGLQPQHF.

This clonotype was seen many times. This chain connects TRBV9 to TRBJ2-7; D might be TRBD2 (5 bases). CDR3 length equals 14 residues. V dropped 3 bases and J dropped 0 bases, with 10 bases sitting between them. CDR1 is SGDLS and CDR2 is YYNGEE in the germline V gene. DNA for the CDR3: TGTGCCAGCAGCGCCTGGGGAGACTCCTACGAGCAGTACTTC. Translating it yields CASSAWGDSYEQYF.

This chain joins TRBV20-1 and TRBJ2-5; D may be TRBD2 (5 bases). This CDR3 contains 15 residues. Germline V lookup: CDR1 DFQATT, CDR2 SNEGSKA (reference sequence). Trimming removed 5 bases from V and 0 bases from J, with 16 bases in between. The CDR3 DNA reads TGCAGTGCTGAGGTAGCGACAAACAACCAAGAGACCCAGTACTTC. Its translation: CSAEVATNNQETQYF.

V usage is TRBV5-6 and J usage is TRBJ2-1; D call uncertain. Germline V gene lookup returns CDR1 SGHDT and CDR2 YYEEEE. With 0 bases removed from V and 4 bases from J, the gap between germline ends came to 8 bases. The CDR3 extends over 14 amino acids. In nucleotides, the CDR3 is TGTGCCAGCAGCTTGGGGGCTTCTTACAATGAGCAGTTCTTC. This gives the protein CASSLGASYNEQFF.

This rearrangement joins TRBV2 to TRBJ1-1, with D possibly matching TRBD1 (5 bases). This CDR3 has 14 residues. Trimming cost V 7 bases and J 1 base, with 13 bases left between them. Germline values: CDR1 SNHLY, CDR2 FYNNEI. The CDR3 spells CASTVSGGNTEAFF. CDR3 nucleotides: TGTGCCAGCACCGTCAGCGGGGGGAACACTGAAGCTTTCTTT.

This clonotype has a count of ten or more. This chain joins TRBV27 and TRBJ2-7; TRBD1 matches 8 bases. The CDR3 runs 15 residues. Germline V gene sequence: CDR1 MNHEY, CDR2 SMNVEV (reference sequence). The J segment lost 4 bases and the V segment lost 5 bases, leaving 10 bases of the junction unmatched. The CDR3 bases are TGTGCCAGCAGTCCCGCGACAGGGGCCCGTTACGAGCAGTACTTC. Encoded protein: CASSPATGARYEQYF.

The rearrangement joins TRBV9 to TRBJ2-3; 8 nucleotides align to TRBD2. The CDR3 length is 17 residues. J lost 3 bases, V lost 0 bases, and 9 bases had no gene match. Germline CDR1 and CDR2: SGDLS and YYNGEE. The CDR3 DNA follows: TGTGCCAGCAGCGTAGGTAGGGGAGCGGGAGTAACAGATACGCAGTATTTT. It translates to CASSVGRGAGVTDTQYF.

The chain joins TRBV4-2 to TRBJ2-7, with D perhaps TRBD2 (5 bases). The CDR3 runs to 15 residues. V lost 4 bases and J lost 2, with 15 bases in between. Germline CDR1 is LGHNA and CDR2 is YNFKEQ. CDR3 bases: TGTGCCAGCAGCCGAACCGACGAGGGCACCTACGAGCAGTACTTC. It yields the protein CASSRTDEGTYEQYF.

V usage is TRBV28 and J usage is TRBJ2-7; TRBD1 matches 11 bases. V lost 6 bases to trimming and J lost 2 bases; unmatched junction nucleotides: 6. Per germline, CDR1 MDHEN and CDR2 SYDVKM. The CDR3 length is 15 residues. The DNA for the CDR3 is TGTGCCAGCAGGGAGGGACAGGGGGACCCCTACGAGCAGTACTTC. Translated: CASREGQGDPYEQYF.

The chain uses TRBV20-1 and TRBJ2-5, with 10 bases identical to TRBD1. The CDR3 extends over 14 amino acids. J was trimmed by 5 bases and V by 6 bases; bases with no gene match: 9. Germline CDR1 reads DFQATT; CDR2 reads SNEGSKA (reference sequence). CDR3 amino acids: CSALIRQGAETQYF. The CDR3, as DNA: TGCAGTGCGCTCATCCGACAGGGGGCTGAGACCCAGTACTTC.

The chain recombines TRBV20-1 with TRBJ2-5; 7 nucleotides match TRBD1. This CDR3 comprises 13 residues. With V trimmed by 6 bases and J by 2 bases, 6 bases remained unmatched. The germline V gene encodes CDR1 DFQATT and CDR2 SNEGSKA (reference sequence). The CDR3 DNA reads TGCAGTGCCCTATTGACAGGGCAAGAGACCCAGTACTTC. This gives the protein CSALLTGQETQYF.

CDR3 residues: CSARDRGNYGYTF. In DNA, the CDR3 is TGCAGTGCTAGAGACAGGGGAAACTATGGCTACACCTTC. The genes are TRBV20-1 and TRBJ1-2, with D perhaps TRBD1 (6 bases). The CDR3 is 13 residues long. V lost 0 bases, J lost 2 bases, and 7 bases lay in between. Germline CDR1 is DFQATT and CDR2 is SNEGSKA (reference sequence).

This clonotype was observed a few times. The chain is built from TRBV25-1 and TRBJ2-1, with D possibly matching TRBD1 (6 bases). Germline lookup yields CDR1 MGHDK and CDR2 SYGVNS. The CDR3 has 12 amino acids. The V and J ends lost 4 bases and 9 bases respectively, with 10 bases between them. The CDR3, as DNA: TGTGCCAGCAGTGTCGGGACATTTGAGCAGTTCTTC. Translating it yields CASSVGTFEQFF.

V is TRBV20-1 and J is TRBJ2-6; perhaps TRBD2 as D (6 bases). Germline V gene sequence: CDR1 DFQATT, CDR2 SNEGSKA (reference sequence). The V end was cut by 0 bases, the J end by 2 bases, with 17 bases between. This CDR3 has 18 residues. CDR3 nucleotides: TGCAGTGCTAGAGATTGGGCGGGAAGGAAAGCTGGGGCCAACGTCCTGACTTTC. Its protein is CSARDWAGRKAGANVLTF.

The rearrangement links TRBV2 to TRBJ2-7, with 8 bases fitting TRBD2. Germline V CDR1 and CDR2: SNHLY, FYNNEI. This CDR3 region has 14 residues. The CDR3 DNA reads TGTGCTATTATCGCACGGGGGGGGCCTTACGAGCAGTACTTC. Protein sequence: CAIIARGGPYEQYF.

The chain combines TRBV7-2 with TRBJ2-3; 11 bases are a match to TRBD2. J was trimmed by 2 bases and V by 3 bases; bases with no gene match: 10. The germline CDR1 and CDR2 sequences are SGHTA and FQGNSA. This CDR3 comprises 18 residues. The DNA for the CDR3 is TGTGCCAGCAGCTTGCTCCCCTCTAGCGGGAGGTTCACAGATACGCAGTATTTT. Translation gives CASSLLPSSGRFTDTQYF.

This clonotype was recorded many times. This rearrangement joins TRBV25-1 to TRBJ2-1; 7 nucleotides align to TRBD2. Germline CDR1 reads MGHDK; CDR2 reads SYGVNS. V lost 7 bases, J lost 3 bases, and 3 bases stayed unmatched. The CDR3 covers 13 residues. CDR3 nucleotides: TGTGCCAGCACGACTAGCCTCTACAATGAGCAGTTCTTC. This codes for CASTTSLYNEQFF.

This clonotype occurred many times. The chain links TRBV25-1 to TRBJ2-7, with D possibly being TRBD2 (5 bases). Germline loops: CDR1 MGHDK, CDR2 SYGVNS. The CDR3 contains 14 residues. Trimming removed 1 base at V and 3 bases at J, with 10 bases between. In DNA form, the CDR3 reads TGTGCCAGCAGTGAATTCGGGGTCGTCTACGAGCAGTACTTC. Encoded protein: CASSEFGVVYEQYF.

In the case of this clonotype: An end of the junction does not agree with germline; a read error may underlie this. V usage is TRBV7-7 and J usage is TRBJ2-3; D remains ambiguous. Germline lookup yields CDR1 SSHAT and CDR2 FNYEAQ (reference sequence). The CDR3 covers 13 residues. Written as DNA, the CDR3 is TGTGCTAGCAGCTTTGTCGGCACAGATACGCAGTATTTT. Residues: CASSFVGTDTQYF.